This paragraph reports one T cell receptor beta chain. Its matching antigen is unknown. Assay used: immunoSEQ multiplex PCR; TCRdb lists only in-frame clones, some missing. The table has around 33,000 clones, 69% seen once; the top ten hold around a quarter. The data originate from a study of cytotoxic CD8 clonotypes in ibrutinib-treated CLL. Study in general: Outcomes included 24 partial and 2 complete responses; after median about 68 months, roughly 14 stayed remitted and about 12 progressed. Study outcomes and limitations: There were differences in sampling times between sustained-remission and progressing patients.

CDR1 is PRHDT, CDR2 FYEKMQ, per germline (reference sequence). The V and J ends lost 6 bases and 4 bases, in that order; junction bases with no gene match: 8. The CDR3 has 14 residues. The starting material was PBMCs, obtained before ibrutinib treatment. This TCR was sampled from a human donor with chronic lymphocytic leukemia. The V call is TRBV13, the J call TRBJ2-5; TRBD2 matches at 7 bases. The CDR3 DNA reads as TGTGCCAGCAGTAATTCCCCGGGGGGAGAGACCCAGTACTTC. As protein: CASSNSPGGETQYF.